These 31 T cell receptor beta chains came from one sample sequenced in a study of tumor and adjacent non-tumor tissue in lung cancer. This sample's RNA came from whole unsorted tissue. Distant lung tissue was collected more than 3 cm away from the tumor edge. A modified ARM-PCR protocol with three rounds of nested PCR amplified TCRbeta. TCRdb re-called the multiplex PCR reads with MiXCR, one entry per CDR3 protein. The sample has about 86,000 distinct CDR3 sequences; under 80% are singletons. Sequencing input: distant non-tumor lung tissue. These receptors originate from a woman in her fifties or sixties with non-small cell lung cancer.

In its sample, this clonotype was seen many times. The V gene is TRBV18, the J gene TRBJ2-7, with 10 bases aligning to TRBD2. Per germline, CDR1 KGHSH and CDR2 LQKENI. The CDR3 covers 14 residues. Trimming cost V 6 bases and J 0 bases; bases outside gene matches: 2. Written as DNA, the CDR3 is TGTGCCAGCTCGGGGACTAGCGCCTCCTACGAGCAGTACTTC. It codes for CASSGTSASYEQYF.

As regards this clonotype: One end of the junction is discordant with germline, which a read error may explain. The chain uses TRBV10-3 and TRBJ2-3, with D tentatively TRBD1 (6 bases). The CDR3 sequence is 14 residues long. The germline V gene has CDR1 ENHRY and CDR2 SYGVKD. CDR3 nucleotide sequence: TGTGCCATCAGTCATGGACAGTCGGAGGATACACAGTATTTT. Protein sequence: CAISHGQSEDTQYF.

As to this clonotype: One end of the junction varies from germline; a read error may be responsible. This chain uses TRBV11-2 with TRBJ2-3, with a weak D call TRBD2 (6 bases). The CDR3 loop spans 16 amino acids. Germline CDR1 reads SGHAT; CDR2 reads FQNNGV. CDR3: CASILWAQLATDTRYF. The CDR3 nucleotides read TGTGCCAGCATCTTGTGGGCCCAGCTAGCGACAGATACGCGGTATTTT.

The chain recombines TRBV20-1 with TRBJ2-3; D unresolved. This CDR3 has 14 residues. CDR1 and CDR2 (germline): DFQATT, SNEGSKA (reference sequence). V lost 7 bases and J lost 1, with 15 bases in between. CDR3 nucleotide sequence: TGCAGTGTTCCCGACTTCCGGGGCACAGATACGCAGTATTTT. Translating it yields CSVPDFRGTDTQYF.

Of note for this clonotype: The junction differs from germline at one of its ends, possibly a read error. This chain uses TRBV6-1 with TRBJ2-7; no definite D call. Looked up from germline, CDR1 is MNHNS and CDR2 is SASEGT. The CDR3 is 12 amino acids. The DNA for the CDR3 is TGTGCAAGCAAGCCGGGCTCCTACGAGCAGTACTTC. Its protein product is CASKPGSYEQYF.

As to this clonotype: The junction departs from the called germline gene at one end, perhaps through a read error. In DNA form, the CDR3 reads TGCGCCAGCAGCTTGGCCTGGCTGGTTTCTAGCACAGGTACGCAGTATTTT. Its protein is CASSLAWLVSSTGTQYF. This chain links TRBV5-1 with TRBJ2-3; either TRBD1 or TRBD2 may supply D (5 bases each). The length of the CDR3 is 17 residues. The germline V gene has CDR1 SGHRS and CDR2 YFSETQ.

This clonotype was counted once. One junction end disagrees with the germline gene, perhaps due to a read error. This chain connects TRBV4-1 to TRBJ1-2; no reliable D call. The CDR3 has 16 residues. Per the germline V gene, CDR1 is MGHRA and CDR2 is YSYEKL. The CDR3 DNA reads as TGCGCCAGTAGCCAAGTAGTCGGTCACGGAGTCTATGGCTACACCTTC. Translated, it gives CASSQVVGHGVYGYTF.

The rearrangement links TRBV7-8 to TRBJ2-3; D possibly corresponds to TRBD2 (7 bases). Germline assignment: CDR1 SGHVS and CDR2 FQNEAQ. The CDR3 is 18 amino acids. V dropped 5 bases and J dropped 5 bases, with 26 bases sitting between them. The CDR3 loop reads CASSHGQSGTGGGDTQYF. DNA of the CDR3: TGTGCCAGCAGCCATGGACAGAGTGGGACTGGCGGGGGAGATACGCAGTATTTT.

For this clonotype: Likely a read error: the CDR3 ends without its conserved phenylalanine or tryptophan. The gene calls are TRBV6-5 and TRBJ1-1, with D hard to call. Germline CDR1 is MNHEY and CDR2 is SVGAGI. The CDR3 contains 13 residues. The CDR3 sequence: CAPARQVNTDAFS. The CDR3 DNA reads TGTGCCCCCGCACGGCAGGTGAACACTGATGCTTTCTCA.

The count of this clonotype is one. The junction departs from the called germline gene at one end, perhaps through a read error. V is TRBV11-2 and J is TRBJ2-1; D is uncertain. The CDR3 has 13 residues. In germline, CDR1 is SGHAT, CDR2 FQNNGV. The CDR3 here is CVSSLESINEQFF. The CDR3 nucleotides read TGTGTCAGCAGCTTAGAGAGCATCAATGAGCAGTTCTTC.

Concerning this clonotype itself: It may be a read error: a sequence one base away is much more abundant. CDR3 sequence (DNA): TGCGCCAGCAGCTGGCGTGAAGGACTTACAGACAATGAGCAGTTCTTC. This codes for CASSWREGLTDNEQFF. The chain employs TRBV5-1 and TRBJ2-1; D might be TRBD2 (5 bases). V gave up 3 bases and J gave up 5 bases, with 18 bases separating them. Germline loops: CDR1 SGHRS, CDR2 YFSETQ. The CDR3 is made up of 16 amino acids.

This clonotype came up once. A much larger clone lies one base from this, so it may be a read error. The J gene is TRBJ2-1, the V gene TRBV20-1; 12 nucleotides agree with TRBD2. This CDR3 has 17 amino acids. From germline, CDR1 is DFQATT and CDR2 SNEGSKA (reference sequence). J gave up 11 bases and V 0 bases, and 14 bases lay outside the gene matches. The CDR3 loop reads CSARDLLLAGGKGKQFF. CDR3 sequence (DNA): TGCAGTGCTAGAGATCTTCTGCTAGCGGGAGGGAAGGGTAAGCAGTTCTTC.

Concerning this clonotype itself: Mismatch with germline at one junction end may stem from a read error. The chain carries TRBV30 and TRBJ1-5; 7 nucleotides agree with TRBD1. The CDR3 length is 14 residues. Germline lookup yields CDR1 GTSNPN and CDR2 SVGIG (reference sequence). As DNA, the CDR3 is TGTGTCTGGAGAGGACAGGCTAGTAATCAGCCCCAGCATTTT. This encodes CVWRGQASNQPQHF.

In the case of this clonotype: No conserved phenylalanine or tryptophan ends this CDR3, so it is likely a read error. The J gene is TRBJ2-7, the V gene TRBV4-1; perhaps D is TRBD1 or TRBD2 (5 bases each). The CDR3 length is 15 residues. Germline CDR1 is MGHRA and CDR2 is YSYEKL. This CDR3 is CTSSQDQGRHYEQYY. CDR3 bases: TGCACCAGCAGCCAAGATCAGGGACGGCACTACGAACAGTACTAC.

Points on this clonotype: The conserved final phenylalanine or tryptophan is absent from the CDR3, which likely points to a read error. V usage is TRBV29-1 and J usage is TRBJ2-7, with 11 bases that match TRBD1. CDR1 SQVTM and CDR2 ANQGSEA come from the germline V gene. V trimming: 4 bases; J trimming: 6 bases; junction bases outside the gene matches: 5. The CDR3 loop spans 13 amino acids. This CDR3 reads CSVAVGQGVEQYC. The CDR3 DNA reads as TGCAGCGTTGCGGTGGGACAGGGGGTCGAGCAGTACTGC.

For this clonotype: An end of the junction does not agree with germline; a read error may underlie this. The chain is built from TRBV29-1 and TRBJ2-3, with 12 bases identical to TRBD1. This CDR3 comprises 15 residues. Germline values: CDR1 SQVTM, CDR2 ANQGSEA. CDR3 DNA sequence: TGCAGTGTAGAAATCCGGGACAGGGGGCGGAATACGCACTATTTT. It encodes CSVEIRDRGRNTHYF.

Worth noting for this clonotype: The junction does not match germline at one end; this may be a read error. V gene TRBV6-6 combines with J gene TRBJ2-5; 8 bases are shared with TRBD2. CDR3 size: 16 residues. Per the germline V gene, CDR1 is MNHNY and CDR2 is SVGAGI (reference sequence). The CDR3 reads CASSRSRLAGQGTQYF. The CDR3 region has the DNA TGTGCCAGCAGTCGCTCGCGGCTAGCGGGTCAAGGGACCCAGTACTTC.

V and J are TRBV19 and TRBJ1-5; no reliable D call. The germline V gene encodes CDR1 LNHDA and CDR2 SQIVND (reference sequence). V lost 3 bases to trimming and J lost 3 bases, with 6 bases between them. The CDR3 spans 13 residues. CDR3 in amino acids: CASSMTVNQPQHF. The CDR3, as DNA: TGTGCCAGTAGTATGACTGTCAATCAGCCCCAGCATTTT.

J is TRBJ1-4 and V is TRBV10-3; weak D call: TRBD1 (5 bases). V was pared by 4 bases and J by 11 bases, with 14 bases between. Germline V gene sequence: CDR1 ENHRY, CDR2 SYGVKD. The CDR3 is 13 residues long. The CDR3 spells CAISGTRDEKLFF. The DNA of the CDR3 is TGTGCCATCAGTGGGACAAGGGACGAGAAACTGTTTTTT.

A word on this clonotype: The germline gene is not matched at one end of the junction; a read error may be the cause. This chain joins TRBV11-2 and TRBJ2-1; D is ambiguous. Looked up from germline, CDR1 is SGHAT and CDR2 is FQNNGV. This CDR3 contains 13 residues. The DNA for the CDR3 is TGTGCCGGCAGATTAGAAGACAACGATGAGCAGTTCTTC. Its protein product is CAGRLEDNDEQFF.

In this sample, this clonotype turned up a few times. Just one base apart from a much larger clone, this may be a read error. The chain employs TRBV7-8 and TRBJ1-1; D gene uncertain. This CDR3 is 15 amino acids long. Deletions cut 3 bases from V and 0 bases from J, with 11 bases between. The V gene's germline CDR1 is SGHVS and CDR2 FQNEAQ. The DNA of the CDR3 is TGTGCCAGCAGCTTCGCCTTCGAGGTGAACACTGAAGCTTTCTTT. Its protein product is CASSFAFEVNTEAFF. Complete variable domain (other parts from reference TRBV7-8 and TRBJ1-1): GAGVSQSPRYKVAKRGQDVALRCDPISGHVSLFWYQQALGQGPEFLTYFQNEAQLDKSGLPSDRFFAERPEGSVSTLKIQRTQQEDSAVYLCASSFAFEVNTEAFFGQGTRLTVV.

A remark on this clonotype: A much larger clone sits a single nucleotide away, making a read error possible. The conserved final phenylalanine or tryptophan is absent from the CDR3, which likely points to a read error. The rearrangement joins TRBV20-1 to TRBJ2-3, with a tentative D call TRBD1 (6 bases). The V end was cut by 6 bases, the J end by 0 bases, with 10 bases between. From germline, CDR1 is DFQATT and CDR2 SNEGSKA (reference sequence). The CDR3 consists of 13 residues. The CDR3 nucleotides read TGCAGTGCCCTCGACAGGAGCACAGATACGCAGTATCTT. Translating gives CSALDRSTDTQYL.

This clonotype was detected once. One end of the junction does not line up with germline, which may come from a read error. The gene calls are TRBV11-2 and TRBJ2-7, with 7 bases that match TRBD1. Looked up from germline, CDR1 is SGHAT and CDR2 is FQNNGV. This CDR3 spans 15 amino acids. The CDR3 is CASSTGTERTYERYF. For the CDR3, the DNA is TGTGCCAGCAGCACCGGGACAGAGCGCACGTACGAGCGGTACTTC.

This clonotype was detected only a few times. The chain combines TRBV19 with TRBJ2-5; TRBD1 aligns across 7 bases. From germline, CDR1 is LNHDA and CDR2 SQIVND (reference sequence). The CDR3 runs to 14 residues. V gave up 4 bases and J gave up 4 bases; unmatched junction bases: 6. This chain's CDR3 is CASSNQGVAETQYF. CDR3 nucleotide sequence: TGTGCCAGTAGTAACCAGGGGGTCGCAGAGACCCAGTACTTC.

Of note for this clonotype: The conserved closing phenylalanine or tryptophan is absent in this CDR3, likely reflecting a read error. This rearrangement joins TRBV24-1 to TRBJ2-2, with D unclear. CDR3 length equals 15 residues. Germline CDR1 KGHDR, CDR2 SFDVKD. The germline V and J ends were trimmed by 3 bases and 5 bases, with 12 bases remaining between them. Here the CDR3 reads CATSDLLLGTGELFS. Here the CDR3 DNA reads TGTGCCACCAGTGATCTGCTGTTAGGGACCGGGGAGCTGTTTTCT.

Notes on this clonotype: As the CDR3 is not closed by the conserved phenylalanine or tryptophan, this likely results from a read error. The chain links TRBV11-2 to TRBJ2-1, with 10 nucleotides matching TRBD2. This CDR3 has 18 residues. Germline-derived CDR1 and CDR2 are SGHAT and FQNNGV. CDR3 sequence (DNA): TGTGCCAGCAACTTAGCTGCTAGCGGGAGTACCTCCTATAATGAGCAGTTCCTC. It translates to CASNLAASGSTSYNEQFL.

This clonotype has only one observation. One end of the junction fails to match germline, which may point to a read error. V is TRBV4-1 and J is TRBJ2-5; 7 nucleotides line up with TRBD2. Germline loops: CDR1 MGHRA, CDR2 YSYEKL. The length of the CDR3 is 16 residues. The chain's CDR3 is CVSSQPTSWGLETQYF. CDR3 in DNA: TGCGTCAGCAGCCAACCGACTAGCTGGGGCCTAGAGACCCAGTACTTC.

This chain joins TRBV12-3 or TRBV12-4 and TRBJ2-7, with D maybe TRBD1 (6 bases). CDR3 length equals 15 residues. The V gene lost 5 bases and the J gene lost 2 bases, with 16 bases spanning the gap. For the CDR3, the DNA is TGTGCCAGCAGTCCTCAGGGACATGGGACCTACGAGCAGTACTTC. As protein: CASSPQGHGTYEQYF.

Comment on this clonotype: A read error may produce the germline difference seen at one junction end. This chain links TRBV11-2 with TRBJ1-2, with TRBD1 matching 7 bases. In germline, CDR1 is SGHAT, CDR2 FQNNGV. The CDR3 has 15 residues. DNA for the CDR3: TGTCCCAGCAGCTCACGACACGAAGGGGGCTATGGCTATACCTTC. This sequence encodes CPSSSRHEGGYGYTF.

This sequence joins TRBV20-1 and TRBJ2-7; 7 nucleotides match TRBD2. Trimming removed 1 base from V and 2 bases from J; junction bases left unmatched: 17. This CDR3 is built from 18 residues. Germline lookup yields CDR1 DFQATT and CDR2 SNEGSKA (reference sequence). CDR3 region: CSARGPSTGGGSPYEQYF. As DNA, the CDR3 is TGCAGTGCTAGAGGCCCTTCGACCGGGGGAGGGAGTCCCTACGAGCAGTACTTC.

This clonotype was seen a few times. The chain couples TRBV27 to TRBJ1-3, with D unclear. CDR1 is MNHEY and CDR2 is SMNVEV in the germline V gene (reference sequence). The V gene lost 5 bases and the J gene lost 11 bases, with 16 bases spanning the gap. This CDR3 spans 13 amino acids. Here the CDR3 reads CASSPTLVPSIYF. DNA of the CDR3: TGTGCCAGCAGTCCTACCCTCGTCCCGTCCATATATTTT.